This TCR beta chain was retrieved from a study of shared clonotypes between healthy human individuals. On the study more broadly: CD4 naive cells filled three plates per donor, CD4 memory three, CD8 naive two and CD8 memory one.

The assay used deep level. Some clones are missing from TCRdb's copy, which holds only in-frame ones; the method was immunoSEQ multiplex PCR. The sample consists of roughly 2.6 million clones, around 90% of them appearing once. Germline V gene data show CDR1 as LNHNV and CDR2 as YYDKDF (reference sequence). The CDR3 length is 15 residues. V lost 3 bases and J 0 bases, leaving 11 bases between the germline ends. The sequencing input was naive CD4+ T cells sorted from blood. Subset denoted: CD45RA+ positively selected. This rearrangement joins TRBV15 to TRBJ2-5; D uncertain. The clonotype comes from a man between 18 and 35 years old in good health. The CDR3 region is CATSRRGVYQETQYF. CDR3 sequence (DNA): TGTGCCACCAGCAGGCGAGGTGTGTACCAAGAGACCCAGTACTTC.